This T cell receptor (beta chain) was sequenced during a study of T cell clonality in common variable immunodeficiency. Study-wide findings and caveats: TCRbeta clonality was increased in CVID versus healthy controls. In common variable immunodeficiency, TCR beta chains reportedly carried fewer deletions and N-nucleotide insertions.

J lost 7 bases, V lost 4 bases, and 11 bases had no gene match. From germline, CDR1 is LNHDA and CDR2 SQIVND (reference sequence). This CDR3 spans 16 amino acids. Sequencing was performed with immunoSEQ multiplex PCR; in TCRdb, only in-frame clones are kept and a portion is missing. This sample carries roughly 42,000 clones, none of them present only once. This clone was seen only a few times. The antigen is not known. The sequenced fragment ends 3 residues before the CDR3 boundary, so the rest is inferred from the germline J gene. The material sequenced was peripheral blood mononuclear cells. The chain links TRBV19 to TRBJ2-1; 9 bases agree with TRBD1. The source is a human donor with common variable immunodeficiency. The CDR3 spells CASSTRGTGRVNEQFF. Incomplete CDR3 DNA: TGTGCCAGTAGTACCAGAGGGACAGGGAGAGTGAATGAG.